The sequence of this T cell receptor (beta chain) was determined in a study of cytomegalovirus exposure and HLA in healthy donors. The PCR made use of 60 Vbeta and 13 Jbeta primers. Method: immunoSEQ multiplex PCR; TCRdb's copy keeps in-frame clones and lacks some. This table holds around 110,000 clones, around 60% found once. Looked up from germline, CDR1 is SGHDT and CDR2 is YYEEEE. This CDR3 has 13 residues. V was pared by 4 bases and J by 7 bases, with 15 bases between. A remark on this clone: Its target is unknown.

The study's findings and limits: Cytomegalovirus status was reportedly diagnosed by the classifier with high sensitivity and specificity. An analysis done earlier found most TCR beta V segments productive about 90% or about 30% of the time. Cytomegalovirus association was assigned to under 200 TCR beta chains.

V gene TRBV5-6 combines with J gene TRBJ2-7; a possible D gene is TRBD2 (6 bases). The sequence came from a woman aged 40 to 50 in good health and CMV-seropositive. Material for sequencing was PBMCs. CDR3 protein: CASSQILADEQYF. The DNA of the CDR3 is TGTGCCAGCAGCCAGATACTAGCTGATGAGCAGTACTTC.